These 2 T cell receptor beta chains originate from one sample sequenced in a study of blood T cells in healthy people across ages. For the second PCR, which ran for roughly 7 to 11 cycles, a sample-barcoded 5' primer and a J-beta primer mix were used. TCRdb reprocessed the 5' RACE reads with MiXCR, giving one entry per CDR3 protein. Of some 690,000 distinct CDR3 sequences in the sample, over 20% are singletons; the top ten hold under 25%. The sequenced sample consisted of blood. The origin of the receptors is a man in his 70s in good health.

CDR3 loop: CASTFGTGRTGELFF. The CDR3 coding sequence is TGTGCCAGTACCTTCGGGACAGGGAGGACCGGGGAGCTGTTTTTT. The chain uses TRBV19 and TRBJ2-2; 9 bases match TRBD1. This CDR3 has 15 amino acids. V lost 7 bases and J lost 5; bases outside the gene matches: 8. Germline V CDR1 and CDR2: LNHDA, SQIVND (reference sequence). The full variable domain, with the rest looked up from reference TRBV19 and TRBJ2-2, is DGGITQSPKYLFRKEGQNVTLSCEQNLNHDAMYWYRQDPGQGLRLIYYSQIVNDFQKGDIAEGYSVSREKKESFPLTVTSAQKNPTAFYLCASTFGTGRTGELFFGEGSRLTVL.

The chain links TRBV5-6 to TRBJ1-1; tentative D call: TRBD1 (6 bases). This CDR3 is built from 14 residues. CDR1 is SGHDT and CDR2 is YYEEEE in the germline V gene. V was shortened by 5 bases and J by 0 bases, with 11 bases between the two germline ends. The CDR3 nucleotides read TGTGCCAGCAGTGAGACAGGTGTGAACACTGAAGCTTTCTTT. This codes for CASSETGVNTEAFF. Full variable domain (rest looked up from reference TRBV5-6 and TRBJ1-1): DAGVTQSPTHLIKTRGQQVTLRCSPKSGHDTVSWYQQALGQGPQFIFQYYEEEERQRGNFPDRFSGHQFPNYSSELNVNALLLGDSALYLCASSETGVNTEAFFGQGTRLTVV.